These 9 T cell receptor beta chains were all obtained from the same sample, sequenced in a study of T cell changes during pregnancy in multiple sclerosis. The data were produced by immunoSEQ multiplex PCR, yet TCRdb's version contains in-frame clones alone and is incomplete. The sample has roughly 64,000 clones; 90% are singletons. The source was peripheral blood, collected in the third trimester of pregnancy. These receptors all come from a female donor in good health, enrolled as a control in a pregnancy study.

This chain joins TRBV27 and TRBJ1-2, with D possibly being TRBD1 (5 bases). CDR1 is MNHEY and CDR2 is SMNVEV in the germline V gene (reference sequence). With 2 bases removed from V and 8 bases from J, the gap between germline ends came to 12 bases. The CDR3 is made up of 13 amino acids. The CDR3 sequence: CASSLKGNRGYTF. The CDR3 bases are TGTGCCAGCAGTTTAAAGGGGAACAGGGGCTACACCTTC.

The gene calls are TRBV19 and TRBJ1-4; 11 positions agree with TRBD1. Trimming cost V 3 bases and J 10 bases; bases outside gene matches: 7. Germline CDR1 LNHDA, CDR2 SQIVND (reference sequence). This CDR3 contains 15 residues. The CDR3 bases are TGTGCCAGTAGTATTGGGGGGACAGGGGGGCCAAAACTGTTTTTT. Translated, it gives CASSIGGTGGPKLFF. The entire variable domain, with the rest obtained from reference TRBV19 and TRBJ1-4, is as follows: DGGITQSPKYLFRKEGQNVTLSCEQNLNHDAMYWYRQDPGQGLRLIYYSQIVNDFQKGDIAEGYSVSREKKESFPLTVTSAQKNPTAFYLCASSIGGTGGPKLFFGSGTQLSVL.

This clone appeared a few times. This sequence joins TRBV30 and TRBJ1-1; D perhaps matches TRBD1 (6 bases). Per the germline V gene, CDR1 is GTSNPN and CDR2 is SVGIG (reference sequence). V lost 5 bases, J lost 3 bases, and 13 bases lay in between. The CDR3 is 13 residues long. CDR3 in DNA: TGTGCCTGGGTGGAACAGGGACACACTGAAGCTTTCTTT. Translation: CAWVEQGHTEAFF.

This CDR3 reads CASSRDYSRGYGYTF. CDR3 nucleotides: TGTGCCAGCAGCCGCGACTACAGTCGCGGATATGGCTACACCTTC. V usage is TRBV5-6 and J usage is TRBJ1-2; no clear D gene. The CDR3 runs 15 residues. Germline lookup yields CDR1 SGHDT and CDR2 YYEEEE. V lost 4 bases and J lost 5, with 18 bases in between.

The V gene is TRBV18, the J gene TRBJ1-3; D uncertain. Trimming left V 3 bases short and J 8 bases short, with 11 bases between. The CDR3 runs to 13 residues. Germline values: CDR1 KGHSH, CDR2 LQKENI. The CDR3 bases are TGTGCCAGCTCACCCAGGTTGGCACACACCATATATTTT. It is translated as CASSPRLAHTIYF. Full variable domain (rest looked up from reference TRBV18 and TRBJ1-3): NAGVMQNPRHLVRRRGQEARLRCSPMKGHSHVYWYRQLPEEGLKFMVYLQKENIIDESGMPKERFSAEFPKEGPSILRIQQVVRGDSAAYFCASSPRLAHTIYFGEGSWLTVV.

This chain links TRBV6-1 with TRBJ2-3, with 11 bases identical to TRBD2. From germline, CDR1 is MNHNS and CDR2 SASEGT. The CDR3 length is 14 residues. The V segment lost 7 bases and the J segment 6 bases; nucleotides outside the gene matches: 6. CDR3 sequence (DNA): TGTGCCAGCAATCTTAGCGGGAGGGGTGATACGCAGTATTTT. This gives the protein CASNLSGRGDTQYF.

The chain links TRBV2 to TRBJ2-6, with 12 bases identical to TRBD2. The junction had 7 bases not matched to a gene; V was cut back by 9 bases and J by 4 bases. The germline V gene encodes CDR1 SNHLY and CDR2 FYNNEI. The CDR3 length is 16 residues. The CDR3 DNA reads TGTGCCAGGACTAGCGGGAGAGGGTCCGGGGCCAACGTCCTGACTTTC. Its translation is CARTSGRGSGANVLTF.

As concerns this clone: The sample contains more than one DNA sequence encoding this CDR3. The gene calls are TRBV6-1 and TRBJ1-5; possible D gene TRBD1, 5 bases. The germline CDR1 and CDR2 sequences are MNHNS and SASEGT. CDR3 size: 13 residues. Trimming cost V 4 bases and J 2 bases, with 6 bases left between them. CDR3 coding DNA: TGTGCCAGCAGTGCGGGGGGCAATCAGCCCCAGCATTTT. Its protein product is CASSAGGNQPQHF.

The CDR3 loop is CASSPEGGGTTGELFF. CDR3 DNA sequence: TGTGCCAGCAGCCCGGAGGGCGGGGGGACCACCGGGGAGCTGTTTTTT. V gene TRBV5-4 combines with J gene TRBJ2-2; TRBD2 matches 8 bases. Germline V gives CDR1 SGHNT, CDR2 YYREEE (reference sequence). Trimming removed 4 bases from V and 4 bases from J; junction bases left unmatched: 9. The CDR3 covers 16 residues.